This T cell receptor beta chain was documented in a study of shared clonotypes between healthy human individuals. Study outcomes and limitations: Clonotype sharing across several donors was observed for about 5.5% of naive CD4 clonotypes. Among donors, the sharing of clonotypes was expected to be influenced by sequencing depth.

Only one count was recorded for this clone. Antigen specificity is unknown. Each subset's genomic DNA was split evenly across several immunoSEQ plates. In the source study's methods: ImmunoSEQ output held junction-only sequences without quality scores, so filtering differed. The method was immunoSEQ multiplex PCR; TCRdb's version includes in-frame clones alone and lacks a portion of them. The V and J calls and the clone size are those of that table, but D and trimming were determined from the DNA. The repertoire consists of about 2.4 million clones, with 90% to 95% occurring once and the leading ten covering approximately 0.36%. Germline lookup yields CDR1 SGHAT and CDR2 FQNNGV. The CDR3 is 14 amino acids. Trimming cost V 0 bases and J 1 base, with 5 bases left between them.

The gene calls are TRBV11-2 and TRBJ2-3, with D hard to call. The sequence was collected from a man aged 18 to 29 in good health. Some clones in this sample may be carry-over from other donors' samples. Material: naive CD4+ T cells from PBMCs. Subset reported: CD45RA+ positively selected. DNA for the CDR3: TGTGCCAGCAGCTTAGATCTAGGCACAGATACGCAGTATTTT. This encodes CASSLDLGTDTQYF.